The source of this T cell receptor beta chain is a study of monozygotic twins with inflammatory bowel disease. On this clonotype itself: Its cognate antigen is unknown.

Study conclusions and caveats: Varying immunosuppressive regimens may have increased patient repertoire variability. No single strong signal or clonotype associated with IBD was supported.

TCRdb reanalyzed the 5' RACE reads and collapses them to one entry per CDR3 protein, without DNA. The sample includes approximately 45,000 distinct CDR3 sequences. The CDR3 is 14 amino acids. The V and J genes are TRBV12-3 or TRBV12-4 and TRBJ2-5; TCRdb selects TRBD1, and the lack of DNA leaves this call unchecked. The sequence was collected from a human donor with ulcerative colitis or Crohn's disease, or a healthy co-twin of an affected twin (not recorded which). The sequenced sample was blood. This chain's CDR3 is CASSQPQGRETQYF.